This TCR beta chain was retrieved from a study of preoperative IRX-2 immunotherapy in early breast cancer. Assay: immunoSEQ multiplex PCR; the TCRdb copy retains only in-frame clones and omits some. The data hold about 38,000 clones, with roughly 80% observed a single time. V lost 5 bases and J 1 base, leaving 14 bases between the germline ends. CDR3 length: 15 amino acids. Per the germline V gene, CDR1 is SGHNT and CDR2 is YENEEA. Treatment denoted: preoperative locoregional IRX-2 cytokine immunotherapy. Patients received preoperative, locoregional IRX-2 cytokine immunotherapy in a phase Ib study. The input for sequencing was lymph node tissue, taken after IRX-2 immunotherapy. The TCR sequence derives from a human donor with breast cancer. The chain joins TRBV11-3 to TRBJ1-2; D remains unclear. This CDR3 reads CASSPGVGINYGYTF. The CDR3 nucleotides are TGTGCCAGCAGCCCAGGAGTGGGAATTAACTATGGCTACACCTTC.